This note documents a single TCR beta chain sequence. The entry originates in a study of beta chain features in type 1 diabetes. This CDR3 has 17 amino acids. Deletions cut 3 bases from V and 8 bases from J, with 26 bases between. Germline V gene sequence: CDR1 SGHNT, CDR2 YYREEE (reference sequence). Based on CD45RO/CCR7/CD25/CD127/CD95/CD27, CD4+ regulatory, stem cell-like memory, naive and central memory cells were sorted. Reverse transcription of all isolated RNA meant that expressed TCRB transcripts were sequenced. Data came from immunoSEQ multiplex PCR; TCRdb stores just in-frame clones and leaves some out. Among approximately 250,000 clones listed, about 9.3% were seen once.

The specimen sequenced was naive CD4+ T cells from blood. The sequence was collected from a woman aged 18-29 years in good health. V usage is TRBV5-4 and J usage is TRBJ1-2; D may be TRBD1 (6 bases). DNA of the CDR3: TGTGCCAGCAGCTACCCCTCAGCGACAGGCAGATCGGGAGGCTACACCTTC. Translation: CASSYPSATGRSGGYTF. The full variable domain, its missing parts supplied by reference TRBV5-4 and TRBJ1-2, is ETGVTQSPTHLIKTRGQQVTLRCSSQSGHNTVSWYQQALGQGPQFIFQYYREEENGRGNFPPRFSGLQFPNYSSELNVNALELDDSALYLCASSYPSATGRSGGYTFGSGTRLTVV.